The clone carrying this TCR beta chain was seen a handful of times. What it binds is unknown. The sample carries other DNA sequences with the same CDR3. A roughly 220 ng quantity of DNA, some 30,000 T cell genomes, went into the sorted-subset replicate PCRs. How the authors handled the data: ImmunoSEQ gave junction-only sequences without quality scores, so filtering differed. The assay was immunoSEQ multiplex PCR, and TCRdb's table has in-frame clones only and misses some. V, J and clone size are taken as reported in that table, and D and trimming were inferred from the DNA itself. The profile shows roughly 2.2 million clones, around 93% of them singletons. The sample belongs to a study of shared clonotypes between healthy human individuals. Study-wide results and limits: Sharing across four donors was highest in naive CD4 (around 5%) and lowest in memory CD8 (roughly 0.4%). Among donors, the sharing of clonotypes was expected to be influenced by sequencing depth.

V lost 4 bases, J lost 1 base, and 3 bases lay in between. Germline-derived CDR1 and CDR2 are SGHTA and FQGTGA. The CDR3 runs to 12 residues. The J gene is TRBJ2-3, the V gene TRBV7-3; D gene unclear. This clonotype originated in a man younger than 35 in good health. Some clones in this sample may be carry-over from other donors' samples. Sequences were obtained from naive CD4+ T cells from PBMCs. As to subset: CD45RA+ positively selected. The CDR3 here is CASSSGTDTQYF. The CDR3 nucleotides are TGTGCCAGCAGCTCCGGCACAGATACGCAGTATTTT.